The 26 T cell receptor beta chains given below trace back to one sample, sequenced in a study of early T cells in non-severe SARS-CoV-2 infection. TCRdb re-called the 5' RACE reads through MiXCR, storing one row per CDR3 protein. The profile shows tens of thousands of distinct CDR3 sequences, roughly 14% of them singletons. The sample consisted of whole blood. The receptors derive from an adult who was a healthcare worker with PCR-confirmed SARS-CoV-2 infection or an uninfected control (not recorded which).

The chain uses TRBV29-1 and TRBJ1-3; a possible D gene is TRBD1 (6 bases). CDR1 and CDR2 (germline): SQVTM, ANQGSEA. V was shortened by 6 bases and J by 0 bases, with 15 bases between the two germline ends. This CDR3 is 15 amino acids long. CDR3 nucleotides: TGCAGCGTAGAAATCACAGGGTACTCTGGAAACACCATATATTTT. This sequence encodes CSVEITGYSGNTIYF.

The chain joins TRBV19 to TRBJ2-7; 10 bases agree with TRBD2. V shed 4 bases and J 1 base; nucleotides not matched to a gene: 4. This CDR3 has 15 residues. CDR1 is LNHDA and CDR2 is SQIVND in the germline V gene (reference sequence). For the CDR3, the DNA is TGTGCCAGTAGTAGAGCGGGAGGGCCGTCCTACGAGCAGTACTTC. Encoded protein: CASSRAGGPSYEQYF.

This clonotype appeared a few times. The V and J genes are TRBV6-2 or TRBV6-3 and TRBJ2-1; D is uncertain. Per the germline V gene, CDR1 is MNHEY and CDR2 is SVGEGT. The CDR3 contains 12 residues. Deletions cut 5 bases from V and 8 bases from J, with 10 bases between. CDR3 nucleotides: TGTGCCAGCAGTACTATAGACGATGAGCAGTTCTTC. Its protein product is CASSTIDDEQFF.

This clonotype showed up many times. DNA for the CDR3: TGTGCTAGTGGTTTAGGAGGATACTACGAGCAGTACTTC. Its translation: CASGLGGYYEQYF. The rearrangement joins TRBV12-5 to TRBJ2-7; D possibly corresponds to TRBD2 (5 bases). This CDR3 has 13 amino acids. The V gene's germline CDR1 is LGHNT and CDR2 FRNRAP. Trimming removed 3 bases at V and 3 bases at J, with 9 bases between.

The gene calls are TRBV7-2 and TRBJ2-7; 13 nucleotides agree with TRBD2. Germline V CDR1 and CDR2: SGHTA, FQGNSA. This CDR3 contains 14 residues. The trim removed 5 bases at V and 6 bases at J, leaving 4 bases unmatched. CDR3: CASSHGLAGVEQYF. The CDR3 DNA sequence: TGTGCCAGCAGCCACGGACTAGCGGGAGTCGAGCAGTACTTC.

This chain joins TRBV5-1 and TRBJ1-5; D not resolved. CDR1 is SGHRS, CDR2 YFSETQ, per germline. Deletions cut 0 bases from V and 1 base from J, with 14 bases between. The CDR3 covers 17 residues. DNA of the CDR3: TGCGCCAGCAGCTTGGGGGGATCCTCGGGGAGCAATCAGCCCCAGCATTTT. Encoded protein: CASSLGGSSGSNQPQHF.

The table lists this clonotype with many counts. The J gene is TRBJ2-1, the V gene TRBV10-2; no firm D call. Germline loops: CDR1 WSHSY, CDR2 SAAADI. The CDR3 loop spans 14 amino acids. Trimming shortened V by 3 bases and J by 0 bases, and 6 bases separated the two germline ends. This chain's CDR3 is CASSDSSSYNEQFF. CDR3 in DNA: TGCGCCAGCAGTGATTCTAGCTCCTACAATGAGCAGTTCTTC.

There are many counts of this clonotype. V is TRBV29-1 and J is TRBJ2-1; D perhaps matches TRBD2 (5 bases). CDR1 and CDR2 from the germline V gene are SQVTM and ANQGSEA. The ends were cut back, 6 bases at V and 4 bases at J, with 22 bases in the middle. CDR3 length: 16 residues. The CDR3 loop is CSVLPADYQIYNEQFF. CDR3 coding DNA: TGCAGCGTCCTGCCCGCCGACTACCAAATATACAATGAGCAGTTCTTC.

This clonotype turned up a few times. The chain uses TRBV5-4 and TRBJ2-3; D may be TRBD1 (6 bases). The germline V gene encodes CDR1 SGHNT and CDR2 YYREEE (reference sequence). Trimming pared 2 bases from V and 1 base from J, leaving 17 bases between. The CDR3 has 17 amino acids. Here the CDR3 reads CASSLLRRSGGTDTQYF. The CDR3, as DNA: TGTGCCAGCAGCTTACTACGGAGATCAGGGGGCACAGATACGCAGTATTTT.

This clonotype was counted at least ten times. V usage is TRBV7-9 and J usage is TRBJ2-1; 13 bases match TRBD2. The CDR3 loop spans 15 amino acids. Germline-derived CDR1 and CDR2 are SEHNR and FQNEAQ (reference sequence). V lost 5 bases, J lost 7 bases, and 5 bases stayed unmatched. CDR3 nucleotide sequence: TGTGCCAGCAGCACGGGACTAGCGGGACCGAATGAGCAGTTCTTC. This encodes CASSTGLAGPNEQFF.

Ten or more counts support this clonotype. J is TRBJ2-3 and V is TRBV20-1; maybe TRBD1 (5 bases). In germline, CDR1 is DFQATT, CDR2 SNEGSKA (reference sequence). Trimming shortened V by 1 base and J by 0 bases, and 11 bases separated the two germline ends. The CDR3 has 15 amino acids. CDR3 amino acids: CSARGGGRSTDTQYF. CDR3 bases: TGCAGTGCTAGAGGGGGCGGACGGAGCACAGATACGCAGTATTTT.

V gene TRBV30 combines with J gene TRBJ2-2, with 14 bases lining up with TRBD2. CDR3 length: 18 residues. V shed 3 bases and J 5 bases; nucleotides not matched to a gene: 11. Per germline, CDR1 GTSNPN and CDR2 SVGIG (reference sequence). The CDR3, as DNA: TGTGCCTGGAGCCCAGGGACTAGCGGGAGAGGAGGGACCGGGGAGCTGTTTTTT. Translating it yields CAWSPGTSGRGGTGELFF.

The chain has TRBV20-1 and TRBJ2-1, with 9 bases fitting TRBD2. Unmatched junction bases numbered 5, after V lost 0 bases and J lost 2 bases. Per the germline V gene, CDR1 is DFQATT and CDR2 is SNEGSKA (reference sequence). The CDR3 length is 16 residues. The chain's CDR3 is CSAREVSGRTYNEQFF. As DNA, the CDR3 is TGCAGTGCTAGAGAGGTTAGCGGGAGAACCTACAATGAGCAGTTCTTC.

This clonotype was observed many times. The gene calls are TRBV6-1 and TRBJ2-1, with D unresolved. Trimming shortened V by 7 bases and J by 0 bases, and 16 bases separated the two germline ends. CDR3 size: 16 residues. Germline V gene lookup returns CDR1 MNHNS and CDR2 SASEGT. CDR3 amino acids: CASTLIGGSSYNEQFF. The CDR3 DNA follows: TGTGCCAGCACCCTCATCGGCGGAAGCTCCTACAATGAGCAGTTCTTC.

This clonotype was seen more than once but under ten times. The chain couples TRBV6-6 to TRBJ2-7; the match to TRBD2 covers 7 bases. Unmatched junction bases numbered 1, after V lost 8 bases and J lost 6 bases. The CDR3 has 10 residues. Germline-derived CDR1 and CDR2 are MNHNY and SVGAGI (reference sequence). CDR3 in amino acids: CASGGVEQYF. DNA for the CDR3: TGTGCCAGCGGGGGGGTCGAGCAGTACTTC.

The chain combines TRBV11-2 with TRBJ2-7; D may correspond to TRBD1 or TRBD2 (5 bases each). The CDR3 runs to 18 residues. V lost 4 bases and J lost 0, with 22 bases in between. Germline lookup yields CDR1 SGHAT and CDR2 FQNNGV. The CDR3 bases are TGTGCCAGCAGCTCGCGCTGGGACGTAGGTATGAGCTCCTACGAGCAGTACTTC. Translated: CASSSRWDVGMSSYEQYF.

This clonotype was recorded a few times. The CDR3 region is CASSLGPGEGTEAFF. CDR3 nucleotide sequence: TGTGCCAGCAGCTTAGGGCCAGGGGAAGGCACTGAAGCTTTCTTT. The rearrangement links TRBV7-2 to TRBJ1-1; TRBD1 might be the D (6 bases). The germline V gene encodes CDR1 SGHTA and CDR2 FQGNSA. This CDR3 is built from 15 residues. The germline V and J ends were trimmed by 1 base and 4 bases, with 13 bases remaining between them.

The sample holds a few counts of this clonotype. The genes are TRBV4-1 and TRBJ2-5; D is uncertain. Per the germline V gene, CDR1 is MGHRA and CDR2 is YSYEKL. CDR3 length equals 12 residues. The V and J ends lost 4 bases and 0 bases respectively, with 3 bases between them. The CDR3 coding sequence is TGCGCCAGCAGCCCAGACCAAGAGACCCAGTACTTC. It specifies CASSPDQETQYF.

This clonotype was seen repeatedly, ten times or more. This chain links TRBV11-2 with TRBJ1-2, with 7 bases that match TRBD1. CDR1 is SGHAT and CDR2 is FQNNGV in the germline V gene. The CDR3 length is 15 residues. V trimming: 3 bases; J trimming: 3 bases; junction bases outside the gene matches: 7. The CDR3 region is CASSLTGRRDYGYTF. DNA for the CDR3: TGTGCCAGCAGCTTGACAGGGAGGCGGGACTATGGCTACACCTTC.

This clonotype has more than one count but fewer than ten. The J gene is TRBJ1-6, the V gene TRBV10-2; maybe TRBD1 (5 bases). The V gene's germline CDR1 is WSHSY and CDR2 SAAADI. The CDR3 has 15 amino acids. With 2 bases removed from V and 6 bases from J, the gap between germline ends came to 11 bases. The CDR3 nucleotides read TGCGCCAGCAGTGAGAGGGGACGTCTTAATTCACCCCTCCACTTT. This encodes CASSERGRLNSPLHF.

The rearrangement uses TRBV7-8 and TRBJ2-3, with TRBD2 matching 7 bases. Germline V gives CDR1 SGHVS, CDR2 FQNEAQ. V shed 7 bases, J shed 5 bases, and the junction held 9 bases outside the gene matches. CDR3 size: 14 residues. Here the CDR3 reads CASTTRGEEDTQYF. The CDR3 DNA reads TGTGCCAGCACAACCCGGGGGGAAGAAGATACGCAGTATTTT.

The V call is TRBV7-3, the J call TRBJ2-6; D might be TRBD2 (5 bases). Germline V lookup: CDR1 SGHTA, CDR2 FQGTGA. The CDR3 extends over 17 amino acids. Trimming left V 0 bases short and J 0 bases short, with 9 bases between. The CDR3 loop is CASSLTAGRSGANVLTF. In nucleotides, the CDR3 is TGTGCCAGCAGCTTAACGGCGGGCCGCTCTGGGGCCAACGTCCTGACTTTC.

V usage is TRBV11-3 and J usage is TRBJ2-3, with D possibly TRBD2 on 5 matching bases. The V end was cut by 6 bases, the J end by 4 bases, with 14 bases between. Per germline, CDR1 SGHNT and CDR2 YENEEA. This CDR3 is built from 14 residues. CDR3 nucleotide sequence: TGTGCCAGCAGTCGGACTGGCGGGTCAGATACGCAGTATTTT. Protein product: CASSRTGGSDTQYF.

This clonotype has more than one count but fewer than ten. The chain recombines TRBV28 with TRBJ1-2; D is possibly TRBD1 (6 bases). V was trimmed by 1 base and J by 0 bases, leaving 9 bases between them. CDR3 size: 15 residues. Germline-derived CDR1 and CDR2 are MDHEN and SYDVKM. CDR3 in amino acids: CASSLSRGANYGYTF. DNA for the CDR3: TGTGCCAGCAGTTTATCAAGGGGGGCTAACTATGGCTACACCTTC.

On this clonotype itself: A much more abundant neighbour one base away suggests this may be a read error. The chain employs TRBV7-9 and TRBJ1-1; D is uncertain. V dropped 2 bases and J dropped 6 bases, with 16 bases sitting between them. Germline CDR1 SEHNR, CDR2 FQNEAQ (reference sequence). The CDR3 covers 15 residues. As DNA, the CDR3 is TGTGCCAGCAGCTTAAGTCCATTCACGGGAGCTGAAGCTTTCTTT. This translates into CASSLSPFTGAEAFF.

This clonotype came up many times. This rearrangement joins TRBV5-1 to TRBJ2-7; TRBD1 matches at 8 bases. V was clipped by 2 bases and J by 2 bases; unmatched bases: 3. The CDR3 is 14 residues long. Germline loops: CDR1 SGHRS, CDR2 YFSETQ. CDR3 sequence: CASSFGTGAYEQYF. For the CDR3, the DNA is TGCGCCAGCAGCTTTGGGACAGGAGCCTACGAGCAGTACTTC.